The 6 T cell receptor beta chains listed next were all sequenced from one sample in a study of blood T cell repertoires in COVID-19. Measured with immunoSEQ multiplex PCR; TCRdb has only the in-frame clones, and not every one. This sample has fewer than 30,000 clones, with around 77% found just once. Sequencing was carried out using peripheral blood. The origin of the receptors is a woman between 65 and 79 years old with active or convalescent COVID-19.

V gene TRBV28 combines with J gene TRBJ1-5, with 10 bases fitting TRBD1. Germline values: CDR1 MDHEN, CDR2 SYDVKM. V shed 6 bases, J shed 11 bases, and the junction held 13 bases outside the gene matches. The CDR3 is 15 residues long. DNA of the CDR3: TGTGCCAGCAGATCCGGGACAGGGGCCACTGGAGCCCAGCATTTT. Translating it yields CASRSGTGATGAQHF.

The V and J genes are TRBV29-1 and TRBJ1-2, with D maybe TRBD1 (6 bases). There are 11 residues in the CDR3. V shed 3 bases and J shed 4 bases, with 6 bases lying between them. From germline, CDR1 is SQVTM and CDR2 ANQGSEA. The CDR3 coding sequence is TGCAGCGTTGACAGGGGCTATGGCTACACCTTC. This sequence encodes CSVDRGYGYTF. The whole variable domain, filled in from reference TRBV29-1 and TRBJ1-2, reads SAVISQKPSRDICQRGTSLTIQCQVDSQVTMMFWYRQQPGQSLTLIATANQGSEATYESGFVIDKFPISRPNLTFSTLTVSNMSPEDSSIYLCSVDRGYGYTFGSGTRLTVV.

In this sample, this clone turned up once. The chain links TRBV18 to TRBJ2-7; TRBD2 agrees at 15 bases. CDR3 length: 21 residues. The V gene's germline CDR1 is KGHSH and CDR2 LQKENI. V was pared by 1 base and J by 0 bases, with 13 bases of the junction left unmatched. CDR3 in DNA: TGTGCCAGCTCACCACGTTTAGGGGGACTAGCGGGAGGAGGTGACTCCTACGAGCAGTACTTC. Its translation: CASSPRLGGLAGGGDSYEQYF.

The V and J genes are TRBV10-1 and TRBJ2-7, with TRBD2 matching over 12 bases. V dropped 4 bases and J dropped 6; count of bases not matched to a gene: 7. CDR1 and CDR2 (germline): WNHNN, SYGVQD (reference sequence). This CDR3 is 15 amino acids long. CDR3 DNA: TGCGCCAGCAGTGGAGGACTAGCGGGAACGGTCGAGCAGTACTTC. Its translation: CASSGGLAGTVEQYF.

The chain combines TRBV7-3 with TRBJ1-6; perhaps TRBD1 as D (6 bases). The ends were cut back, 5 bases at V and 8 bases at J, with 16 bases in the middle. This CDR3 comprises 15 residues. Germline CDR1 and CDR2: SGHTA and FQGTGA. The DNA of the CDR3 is TGTGCCAGCAGCATGGGGGCGCCCGGGGATTCACCCCTCCACTTT. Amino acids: CASSMGAPGDSPLHF. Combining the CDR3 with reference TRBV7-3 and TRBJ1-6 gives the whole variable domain GAGVSQTPSNKVTEKGKYVELRCDPISGHTALYWYRQSLGQGPEFLIYFQGTGAADDSGLPNDRFFAVRPEGSVSTLKIQRTERGDSAVYLCASSMGAPGDSPLHFGNGTRLTVT.

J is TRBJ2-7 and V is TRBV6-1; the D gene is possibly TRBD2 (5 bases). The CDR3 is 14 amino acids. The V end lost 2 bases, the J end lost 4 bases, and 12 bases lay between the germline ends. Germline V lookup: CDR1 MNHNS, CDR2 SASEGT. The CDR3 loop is CASSELGSRYEQYF. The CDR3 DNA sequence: TGTGCCAGCAGTGAACTTGGGAGTCGTTACGAGCAGTACTTC.